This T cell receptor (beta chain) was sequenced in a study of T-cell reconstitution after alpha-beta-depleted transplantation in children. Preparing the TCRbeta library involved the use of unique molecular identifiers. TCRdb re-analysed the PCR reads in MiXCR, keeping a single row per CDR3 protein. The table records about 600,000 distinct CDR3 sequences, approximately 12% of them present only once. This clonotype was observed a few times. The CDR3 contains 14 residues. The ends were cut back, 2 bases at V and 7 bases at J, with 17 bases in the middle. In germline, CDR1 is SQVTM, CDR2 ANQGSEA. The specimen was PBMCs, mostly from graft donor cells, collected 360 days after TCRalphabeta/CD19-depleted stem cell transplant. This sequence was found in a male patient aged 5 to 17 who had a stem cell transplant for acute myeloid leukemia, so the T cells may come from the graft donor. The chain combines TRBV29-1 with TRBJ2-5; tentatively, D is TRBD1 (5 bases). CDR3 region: CSVEPNLGVGTQYF. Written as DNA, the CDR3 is TGCAGCGTTGAACCAAATCTAGGGGTGGGGACCCAGTACTTC.